The clone carrying this TCR beta chain was recorded at least ten times. Its target is unknown. These data originate in a study of T-cell memory formation after mild COVID-19. Overall study results and limits: For contracting clones, CD4+ ones sat mainly in CM and EM, CD8+ in EMRA. Pre-infection memory showed some responding clones, and this suggested that cross-reactive memory joined.

5'RACE, which relied on constant-segment primers, yielded TCR alpha and TCR beta cDNA libraries carrying sample barcodes and UMIs. Using its own MiXCR run on the 5' RACE reads, TCRdb lists one record per CDR3 protein. The sample shows approximately 260,000 distinct CDR3 sequences, roughly 16% of them seen only once. This CDR3 is built from 14 residues. V was trimmed by 0 bases and J by 1 base, leaving 7 bases between them. CDR1 and CDR2 (germline): SGHDT, YYEEEE. The receptor's source is a man younger than 35 who had mild COVID-19 (a few samples of this study predate the infection). Cell type and time point are not known. The source material was PBMCs or a T cell subset sorted from them (not recorded which). The chain couples TRBV5-6 to TRBJ1-1; TRBD1 is a possible D gene (6 bases). The CDR3 DNA is TGTGCCAGCAGCTTGGGGACAGCGAACACTGAAGCTTTCTTT. Protein product: CASSLGTANTEAFF.